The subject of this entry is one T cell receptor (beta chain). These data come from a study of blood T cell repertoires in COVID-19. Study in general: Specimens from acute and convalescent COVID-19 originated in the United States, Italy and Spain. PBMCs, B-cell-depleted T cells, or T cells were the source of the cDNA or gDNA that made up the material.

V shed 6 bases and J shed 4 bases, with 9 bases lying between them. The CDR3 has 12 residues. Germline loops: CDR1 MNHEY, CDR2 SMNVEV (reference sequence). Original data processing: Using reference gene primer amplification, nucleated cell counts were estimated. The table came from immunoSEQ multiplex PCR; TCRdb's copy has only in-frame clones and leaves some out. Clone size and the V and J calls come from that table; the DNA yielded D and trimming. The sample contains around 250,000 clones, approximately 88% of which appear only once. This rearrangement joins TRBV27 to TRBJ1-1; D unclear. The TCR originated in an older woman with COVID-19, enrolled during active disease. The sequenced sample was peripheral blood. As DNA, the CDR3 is TGTGCCAGCAGGGGAGGAGGCACTGAAGCTTTCTTT. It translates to CASRGGGTEAFF.